This record concerns one T cell receptor (beta chain) sequence. This sample is part of a study of cytomegalovirus exposure and HLA in healthy donors. J was trimmed by 5 bases and V by 6 bases; bases with no gene match: 14. The CDR3 covers 16 residues. Germline V gene sequence: CDR1 SNHLY, CDR2 FYNNEI. PCR primers comprised 60 Vbeta and 13 Jbeta primers. Clones were read by immunoSEQ multiplex PCR, and TCRdb kept only the in-frame ones, dropping some. The data hold 150,000 to 200,000 clones, with more than 70% observed a single time. Sequencing was done on a sample of PBMCs. This chain joins TRBV2 and TRBJ2-7, with 9 nucleotides matching TRBD1. The clonotype originates from a male donor in good health and CMV-seropositive. CDR3 protein: CASRETGTGKRNEQYF. The CDR3 DNA sequence: TGTGCCAGCAGAGAAACCGGGACAGGGAAACGCAACGAGCAGTACTTC.